This T cell receptor beta chain was profiled in a study of beta chain features in type 1 diabetes. Study-level findings and limits: Among patients with Type 1 diabetes, TCRB CDR3s were moderately but significantly shorter in every one of the four CD4+ subsets.

Trimming took 7 bases from V and 1 from J; bases not matched to a gene: 5. In germline, CDR1 is WSHSY, CDR2 SAAADI. This CDR3 is 14 amino acids long. Sequenced material consisted of expressed TCRB transcripts (all of the isolated RNA was reverse transcribed). Profiled with immunoSEQ multiplex PCR; TCRdb holds only in-frame clones, not every one. Among nearly 700,000 clones, 13% were seen once, and the ten largest hold about 0.02%. This clone was counted a few times. What it recognizes is unknown. The sequence was obtained from a man between 18 and 29 years old with type 1 diabetes. The sample taken for sequencing was naive CD4+ T cells from blood. The chain has TRBV10-2 and TRBJ2-3; 7 bases map to TRBD2. CDR3 residues: CASTLRGGTDTQYF. The CDR3 DNA follows: TGCGCCAGCACCCTTCGGGGGGGCACAGATACGCAGTATTTT.